This TCR beta chain is from a study of cytomegalovirus exposure and HLA in healthy donors. General study points: A later look showed TCR association rates differing by HLA locus, highest for DRB1 and lowest for HLA-C.

Points on this clone: Its target is not known.

The study ran its PCR with 60 Vbeta and 13 Jbeta primers. Using immunoSEQ multiplex PCR, the repertoire was profiled, and TCRdb retains in-frame clones only, with some absent. The sample lists approximately 160,000 clones, roughly 85% seen once, with less than 2% in the top ten. Germline loops: CDR1 SGHNT, CDR2 YENEEA. The CDR3 consists of 14 residues. The chain has TRBV11-3 and TRBJ1-3; no reliable D call. The DNA matches TRBJ2-2 better at its end, which makes the J call doubtful. Input material: PBMCs. This TCR was sampled from a male donor in good health and CMV-seronegative. The CDR3 coding sequence is TGTGCCAGCAGCTTAGAAAGCACGACCGGGGAGCTGTTTTTT. The encoded protein is CASSLESTTGELFF.